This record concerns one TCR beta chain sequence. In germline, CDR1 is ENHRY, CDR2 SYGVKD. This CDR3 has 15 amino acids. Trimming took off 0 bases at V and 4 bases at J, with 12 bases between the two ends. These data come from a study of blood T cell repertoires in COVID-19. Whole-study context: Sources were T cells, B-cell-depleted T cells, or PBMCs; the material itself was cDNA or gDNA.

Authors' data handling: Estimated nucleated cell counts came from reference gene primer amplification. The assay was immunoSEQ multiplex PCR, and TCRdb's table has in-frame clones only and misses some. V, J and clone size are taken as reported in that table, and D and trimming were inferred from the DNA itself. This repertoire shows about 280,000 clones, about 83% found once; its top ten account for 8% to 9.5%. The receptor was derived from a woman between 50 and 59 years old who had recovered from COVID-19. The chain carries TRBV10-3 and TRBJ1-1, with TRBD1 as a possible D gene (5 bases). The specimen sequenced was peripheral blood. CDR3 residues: CAISESGGGGTEAFF. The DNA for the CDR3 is TGTGCCATCAGTGAGTCGGGTGGGGGGGGCACTGAAGCTTTCTTT.